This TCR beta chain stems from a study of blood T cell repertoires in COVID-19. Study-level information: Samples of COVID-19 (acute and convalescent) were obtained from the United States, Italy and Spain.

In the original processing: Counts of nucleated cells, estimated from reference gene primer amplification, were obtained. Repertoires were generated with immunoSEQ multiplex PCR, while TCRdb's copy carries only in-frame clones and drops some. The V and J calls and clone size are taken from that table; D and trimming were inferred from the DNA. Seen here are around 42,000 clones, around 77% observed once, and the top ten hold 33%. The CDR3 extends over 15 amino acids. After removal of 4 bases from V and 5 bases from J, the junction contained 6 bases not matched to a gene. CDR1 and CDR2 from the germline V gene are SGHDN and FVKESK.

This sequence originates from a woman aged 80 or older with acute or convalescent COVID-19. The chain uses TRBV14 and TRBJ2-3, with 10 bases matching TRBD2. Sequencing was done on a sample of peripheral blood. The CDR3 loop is CASSPSGRARDTQYF. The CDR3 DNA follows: TGTGCCAGCAGCCCCAGCGGGAGGGCCAGAGATACGCAGTATTTT.